The 25 T cell receptor beta chains reported below all come from one sample, sequenced in a study of Graves' ophthalmopathy and Graves' hyperthyroidism. The study amplified TCR beta CDR3 regions using RNA transcripts. After a first-round RT-PCR with HTBI primers, a second-round multiplex PCR was run. Each CDR3 protein is one row after TCRdb ran MiXCR on the multiplex PCR reads. The sample consists of about 590,000 distinct CDR3 sequences, under 40% of them appearing once. Material for sequencing was peripheral blood or thyroid tissue (not recorded which). The source of these receptors is an adult man with Graves' hyperthyroidism.

This chain connects TRBV2 to TRBJ1-1, with D maybe TRBD1 (5 bases). The CDR3 covers 14 residues. CDR1 and CDR2 from the germline V gene are SNHLY and FYNNEI. The V and J ends lost 8 bases and 6 bases respectively, with 19 bases between them. CDR3 bases: TGTGCCAGCGGGTTGACAGCGCTACCGCCTGAAGCTTTCTTT. Amino acid sequence: CASGLTALPPEAFF.

This clonotype was observed at least ten times. The chain combines TRBV5-1 with TRBJ1-1; tentative D call: TRBD1 (5 bases). From germline, CDR1 is SGHRS and CDR2 YFSETQ. V lost 4 bases and J lost 4, with 17 bases in between. There are 15 residues in the CDR3. CDR3 DNA: TGCGCCAGCAGCAACGGGGCCAGGGAACGCACTGAAGCTTTCTTT. Translation: CASSNGARERTEAFF. The full variable domain, rest sourced from reference TRBV5-1 and TRBJ1-1, is KAGVTQTPRYLIKTRGQQVTLSCSPISGHRSVSWYQQTPGQGLQFLFEYFSETQRNKGNFPGRFSGRQFSNSRSEMNVSTLELGDSALYLCASSNGARERTEAFFGQGTRLTVV.

This chain links TRBV24-1 with TRBJ2-4; 10 bases are shared with TRBD1. CDR3 length: 18 residues. Germline CDR1 and CDR2: KGHDR and SFDVKD. The V and J ends lost 4 bases and 0 bases, in that order; junction bases with no gene match: 8. In DNA, the CDR3 is TGTGCCACCAGTGACCATCCGGGACAGGGGCTAGCCAAAAACATTCAGTACTTC. Translated, it gives CATSDHPGQGLAKNIQYF.

This chain uses TRBV20-1 with TRBJ2-2; D not resolved. Trimming pared 0 bases from V and 7 bases from J, leaving 15 bases between. CDR3 length: 15 residues. Germline V gives CDR1 DFQATT, CDR2 SNEGSKA (reference sequence). CDR3 DNA: TGCAGTGCTAGAGATCTTAGGGTAGGCAGCGGGGAGCTGTTTTTT. Its protein is CSARDLRVGSGELFF.

V and J are TRBV12-3 or TRBV12-4 and TRBJ1-4; D is uncertain. With 7 bases removed from V and 7 bases from J, the gap between germline ends came to 10 bases. This CDR3 contains 12 residues. The CDR3 sequence is CASTRGTEKLFF. The CDR3 coding sequence is TGTGCCAGCACAAGAGGTACTGAAAAACTGTTTTTT.

This chain uses TRBV20-1 with TRBJ2-5; D is perhaps TRBD2 (6 bases). CDR1 and CDR2 from the germline V gene are DFQATT and SNEGSKA (reference sequence). This CDR3 is 16 amino acids long. V lost 6 bases and J lost 5, with 25 bases in between. This CDR3 is CSASSLRRGAGETQYF. DNA of the CDR3: TGCAGTGCCAGCAGTTTACGTCGCGGGGCAGGGGAGACCCAGTACTTC.

This clonotype was detected a few times. The CDR3 region has the DNA TGTGCCAGCAGCGCTGAAAGGCTAGCCATCCATGAGCAGTTCTTC. This gives the protein CASSAERLAIHEQFF. The rearrangement joins TRBV7-8 to TRBJ2-7; D perhaps matches TRBD2 (5 bases). The last part of the DNA fits TRBJ2-1 better; the J call may be wrong. CDR1 is SGHVS, CDR2 FQNEAQ, per germline. The CDR3 extends over 15 amino acids.

The chain is built from TRBV5-1 and TRBJ2-7; D not certain. This CDR3 comprises 14 residues. The V gene lost 2 bases and the J gene lost 2 bases, with 11 bases spanning the gap. Germline CDR1 is SGHRS and CDR2 is YFSETQ. CDR3 in DNA: TGCGCCAGCAGCTTTGGAACACTCGCCTACGAGCAGTACTTC. Its protein product is CASSFGTLAYEQYF.

This clonotype was observed many times. The V call is TRBV9, the J call TRBJ2-5; D is perhaps TRBD2 (7 bases). Trimming stripped 3 bases from V and 5 bases from J, with 20 bases between. The germline CDR1 and CDR2 sequences are SGDLS and YYNGEE. The CDR3 covers 16 residues. CDR3 sequence reads: CASSDGPGGVRETQYF. The CDR3 nucleotides read TGTGCCAGCAGCGACGGGCCGGGGGGCGTCCGGGAGACCCAGTACTTC.

The chain recombines TRBV7-9 with TRBJ2-7; 11 bases align to TRBD1. CDR3 length: 15 amino acids. After removal of 4 bases from V and 7 bases from J, the junction contained 9 bases not matched to a gene. Germline lookup yields CDR1 SEHNR and CDR2 FQNEAQ (reference sequence). CDR3 sequence (DNA): TGTGCCAGCAGCTCGGAGGGACAGGGGGTCAATGAGCAGTACTTC. Translated: CASSSEGQGVNEQYF.

This clonotype has at least ten counts. The chain carries TRBV5-8 and TRBJ1-1; no firm D call. The CDR3 loop spans 15 amino acids. CDR1 is SGHTS and CDR2 is YDEGEE in the germline V gene. Trimming removed 2 bases from V and 2 bases from J, with 13 bases in between. The CDR3 DNA reads TGTGCCAGCAGCTTTTCGTCAACCCTCAACACTGAAGCTTTCTTT. It translates to CASSFSSTLNTEAFF.

This clonotype was seen at least ten times. V gene TRBV12-3 or TRBV12-4 combines with J gene TRBJ2-5, with D possibly matching TRBD1 (6 bases). Deletions cut 2 bases from V and 2 bases from J, with 9 bases between. The CDR3 loop spans 14 amino acids. CDR3 sequence reads: CASSLSRGQETQYF. The CDR3 region has the DNA TGTGCCAGCAGTTTAAGCAGGGGTCAAGAGACCCAGTACTTC.

V gene TRBV5-6 combines with J gene TRBJ2-7, with no clear D. The germline V and J ends were trimmed by 2 bases and 1 base, with 13 bases remaining between them. Germline values: CDR1 SGHDT, CDR2 YYEEEE. This CDR3 is built from 15 residues. CDR3 loop: CASSFTKGPSYEQYF. Here the CDR3 DNA reads TGTGCCAGCAGCTTTACTAAGGGTCCTTCCTACGAGCAGTACTTC.

This clonotype was seen at least ten times. The rearrangement links TRBV5-6 to TRBJ1-5; D not certain. V lost 0 bases, J lost 10 bases, and 14 bases lay in between. Germline values: CDR1 SGHDT, CDR2 YYEEEE. The CDR3 runs to 14 residues. The CDR3 sequence is CASSLAATKQPQHF. CDR3 nucleotides: TGTGCCAGCAGCTTGGCCGCAACCAAGCAACCCCAGCATTTT.

The table lists this clonotype with a count of one. The chain combines TRBV2 with TRBJ1-5; TRBD1 is a possible D gene (6 bases). Trimming cost V 7 bases and J 9 bases, with 25 bases left between them. The CDR3 has 16 amino acids. Germline V CDR1 and CDR2: SNHLY, FYNNEI. The CDR3 DNA reads as TGTGCCAGCATGAGGACGGAGGACAGCTGGAGGTGGCCCCAGCATTTT. Its protein product is CASMRTEDSWRWPQHF.

The chain recombines TRBV5-8 with TRBJ2-7, with a possible D match to TRBD2 (6 bases). This CDR3 spans 15 amino acids. In germline, CDR1 is SGHTS, CDR2 YDEGEE. The V end lost 7 bases, the J end lost 3 bases, and 20 bases lay between the germline ends. The CDR3 is CASSSPSGGYYEQYF. The CDR3 DNA sequence: TGTGCCAGCTCATCACCTTCCGGGGGTTACTACGAGCAGTACTTC.

This clonotype was seen ten or more times. In DNA, the CDR3 is TGCAGCGTTGAAGAAGGCAGGGGGCGCGGGCAGTACTTC. It codes for CSVEEGRGRGQYF. The V gene is TRBV29-1, the J gene TRBJ2-7; 8 bases match TRBD1. The V gene end was trimmed by 0 bases and the J gene end by 9 bases; junction bases not matched to a gene: 7. The CDR3 is 13 residues long. Germline values: CDR1 SQVTM, CDR2 ANQGSEA.

The chain links TRBV28 to TRBJ2-7, with TRBD2 matching over 12 bases. V was clipped by 8 bases and J by 0 bases; unmatched bases: 11. The CDR3 length is 17 residues. Germline CDR1 and CDR2: MDHEN and SYDVKM. The CDR3 DNA sequence: TGTGCCAGCGTACTAGCGGGAGGCAAAACAAGCTCCTACGAGCAGTACTTC. Its translation is CASVLAGGKTSSYEQYF.

Concerning this clonotype: At one end the junction does not follow the germline gene, possibly because of a read error. V gene TRBV7-2 combines with J gene TRBJ1-4; the D is unclear. The CDR3 spans 13 residues. Germline CDR1 reads SGHTA; CDR2 reads FQGNSA. The CDR3 sequence: CAGSLGGHGKLFF. CDR3 in DNA: TGTGCCGGCAGCTTGGGTGGCCATGGAAAACTGTTTTTT.

This clonotype has a count of ten or more. V is TRBV5-8 and J is TRBJ2-7; 10 nucleotides line up with TRBD1. Germline CDR1 reads SGHTS; CDR2 reads YDEGEE. The CDR3 runs to 14 residues. The V and J ends lost 4 bases and 6 bases, in that order; junction bases with no gene match: 7. DNA of the CDR3: TGTGCCAGCAGCACTGGGACAGGGGCAGGCGAGCAGTACTTC. It yields the protein CASSTGTGAGEQYF.

CDR3 sequence reads: CATSDAPGGDYGYTF. The CDR3, as DNA: TGTGCCACCAGTGACGCCCCAGGGGGGGACTATGGCTACACCTTC. The gene calls are TRBV24-1 and TRBJ1-2; TRBD1 agrees at 7 bases. Germline V gene sequence: CDR1 KGHDR, CDR2 SFDVKD. With 4 bases clipped from V and 3 bases from J, the junction kept 7 bases outside the gene matches. The CDR3 has 15 residues.

J is TRBJ2-7 and V is TRBV7-2; tentative D call: TRBD2 (5 bases). With the DNA end fitting TRBJ2-1 better, the J assignment may be wrong. The germline V gene has CDR1 SGHTA and CDR2 FQGNSA. This CDR3 spans 15 amino acids. The CDR3 loop is CASSREGQADNEQFF. Written as DNA, the CDR3 is TGTGCCAGCAGCCGAGAGGGCCAGGCGGACAATGAGCAGTTCTTC.

The V call is TRBV20-1, the J call TRBJ1-2; 7 positions match TRBD1. V trimming: 5 bases; J trimming: 0 bases; junction bases outside the gene matches: 3. The CDR3 is 13 amino acids. CDR1 DFQATT and CDR2 SNEGSKA come from the germline V gene (reference sequence). CDR3 DNA: TGCAGTGCTGGGGACAGATCTAACTATGGCTACACCTTC. Translated, it gives CSAGDRSNYGYTF.

About this clonotype: One end of the junction fails to match germline, which may point to a read error. The rearrangement joins TRBV7-9 to TRBJ2-2, with D maybe TRBD2 (5 bases). The CDR3 runs 17 residues. Per germline, CDR1 SEHNR and CDR2 FQNEAQ (reference sequence). This chain's CDR3 is CASSLVEDLRDTGELFF. CDR3 bases: TGTGCTAGCAGCTTAGTAGAGGACTTAAGGGACACCGGGGAGCTGTTTTTT.

The chain couples TRBV6-7 to TRBJ2-7; 7 nucleotides line up with TRBD2. TRBV6-7 qualifies as an ORF whose function is uncertain. The CDR3 consists of 14 residues. The V segment lost 6 bases and the J segment 0 bases; nucleotides outside the gene matches: 5. In DNA form, the CDR3 reads TGTGCCAGCAGCCTACTAGCGAGCTCCTACGAGCAGTACTTC. It translates to CASSLLASSYEQYF.